The rows below give T cell receptor beta chains drawn from one sample of a study of cytomegalovirus exposure and HLA in healthy donors. Produced via immunoSEQ multiplex PCR; TCRdb's table is partial and in-frame only. The sample consists of some 170,000 clones, roughly 80% of them appearing once. Sequenced: PBMCs. All receptors come from a man aged 45 to 65 in good health and CMV-seropositive. The CDR3 runs from the conserved cysteine through the conserved F or W. The D gene is left open where the match is weak. Clone size is stated in some rows and not others, as once, few, many or a class when expanded.

d_gene	j_gene	abundance	v_gene	CDR3aa	CDR3nt
.	TRBJ1-6	.	TRBV2	CASRRTDNSPLHF	TGTGCCAGCAGGAGGACAGATAATTCACCCCTCCACTTT
TRBD2	TRBJ2-2	.	TRBV5-1	CASSWTGLAGVTGELFF	TGCGCCAGCAGCTGGACTGGACTAGCGGGAGTTACCGGGGAGCTGTTTTTT
.	TRBJ2-2	once	TRBV30	CAWRDGGPPGELFF	TGTGCCTGGCGAGACGGGGGACCCCCCGGGGAGCTGTTTTTT
.	TRBJ1-1	.	TRBV6-5	CASSYTRTRTEAFF	TGTGCCAGCAGTTACACCCGGACAAGAACTGAAGCTTTCTTT
.	TRBJ1-1	.	TRBV5-6	CASSRDTEAFF	TGTGCCAGCAGCCGGGACACTGAAGCTTTCTTT
TRBD1	TRBJ1-6	.	TRBV6-5	CASRARGATDSPLHF	TGTGCCAGCAGGGCCAGGGGGGCCACCGACTCACCTCTCCACTTT
TRBD2	TRBJ2-7	.	TRBV2	CASSLAGGPYDEQYF	TGTGCCAGCAGTCTCGCGGGGGGGCCGTACGACGAGCAGTACTTC
TRBD2	TRBJ2-1	.	TRBV7-6	CASSLVLAGARSSYNEQFF	TGTGCCAGCAGCTTAGTACTAGCGGGGGCCAGGAGCTCCTACAATGAGCAGTTCTTC
TRBD1	TRBJ1-3	.	TRBV7-7	CASSLGGQGNTIYF	TGTGCTAGCAGCTTGGGGGGACAGGGCAACACCATATATTTT
TRBD1	TRBJ2-5	.	TRBV5-6	CASSLRTGGSETQYF	TGTGCCAGCAGCCTAAGGACAGGAGGTTCGGAGACCCAGTACTTC
TRBD1	TRBJ1-2	.	TRBV5-1	CASSLDYGTDYGYTF	TGCGCCAGCAGCTTAGATTACGGGACAGACTATGGCTACACCTTC
.	TRBJ1-2	.	TRBV13	CASSANAGIAYGYTF	TGTGCCAGCAGCGCCAACGCCGGTATTGCCTATGGCTACACCTTC
.	TRBJ1-5	.	TRBV7-3	CASSLIGGGNQPQHF	TGTGCCAGCAGCTTAATAGGCGGAGGAAATCAGCCCCAGCATTTT
TRBD2	TRBJ2-1	.	TRBV19	CASSPFGGSGSRNEQFF	TGTGCCAGTAGTCCCTTTGGGGGTAGCGGGAGCAGAAATGAGCAGTTCTTC
TRBD2	TRBJ2-7	.	TRBV7-9	CASSLKEREILEQYF	TGTGCCAGCAGCTTAAAGGAGCGGGAGATACTCGAGCAGTACTTC
TRBD1	TRBJ2-2	.	TRBV18	CASSPLGTGAITGELFF	TGTGCCAGCTCACCACTCGGGACAGGGGCGATCACCGGGGAGCTGTTTTTT
TRBD1	TRBJ2-7	.	TRBV19	CASSIQGDYEQYF	TGTGCCAGTAGTATTCAGGGGGACTACGAGCAGTACTTC
.	TRBJ1-1	.	TRBV5-5	CASSLGQTNTEAFF	TGTGCCAGCAGCTTGGGACAGACGAACACTGAAGCTTTCTTT
TRBD1	TRBJ2-4	.	TRBV19	CASTPGQGAAKNIQYF	TGTGCCAGTACCCCGGGACAGGGTGCCGCCAAAAACATTCAGTACTTC
.	TRBJ2-5	few	TRBV6-6	CASSSTRVQETQYF	TGTGCCAGCAGCTCTACTAGGGTTCAAGAGACCCAGTACTTC
.	TRBJ1-1	many	TRBV5-5	CASSLWEGQEAFF	TGTGCCAGCAGCTTGTGGGAGGGTCAAGAAGCTTTCTTT
TRBD1	TRBJ2-5	few	TRBV27	CASSPPGQIQETQYF	TGTGCCAGCAGTCCACCGGGACAGATCCAAGAGACCCAGTACTTC
.	TRBJ2-5	.	TRBV6-1	CASIRDWVKETQYF	TGTGCCAGCATCAGAGACTGGGTAAAAGAGACCCAGTACTTC
TRBD2	TRBJ2-1	.	TRBV4-3	CASSQGEGGRCFF	TGCGCCAGCAGCCAAGGGGAGGGCGGGAGATGTTTCTTC
TRBD1	TRBJ2-7	.	TRBV19	CASSDQGQGPYEQYF	TGTGCCAGTAGTGATCAGGGACAGGGGCCCTACGAGCAGTACTTC
.	TRBJ1-2	once	TRBV6-6	CASSYFDRNYGYTF	TGTGCCAGCAGTTACTTCGACAGGAACTATGGCTACACCTTC
TRBD1	TRBJ2-1	.	TRBV19	CASRPGQGPYDEQFF	TGTGCCAGTAGACCGGGACAGGGCCCTTACGATGAGCAGTTCTTC
.	TRBJ2-3	.	TRBV18	CAGSLSSTDTQYF	TGTGCCGGCTCACTCTCCAGCACAGATACGCAGTATTTT
.	TRBJ1-2	.	TRBV19	CASRTFVRGNYGYTF	TGTGCCAGTAGGACGTTTGTAAGGGGGAACTATGGCTACACCTTC
.	TRBJ2-2	.	TRBV29-1	CSVLTRGTDTGELFF	TGCAGCGTTCTAACCCGAGGTACGGACACCGGGGAGCTGTTTTTT
.	TRBJ2-1	.	TRBV9	CASSVGGVRNEQFF	TGTGCCAGCAGCGTAGGGGGGGTTCGCAATGAGCAGTTCTTC
.	TRBJ2-1	.	TRBV5-5	CASSLRQFASYNEQFF	TGTGCCAGCAGCCTCAGACAGTTCGCTTCCTACAATGAGCAGTTCTTC
TRBD1	TRBJ1-1	.	TRBV20-1	CSALQDRRVFF	TGCAGTGCTCTCCAGGACAGGAGGGTTTTCTTT
.	TRBJ2-4	once	TRBV5-6	CASSSQGTKNIQYF	TGTGCCAGCAGCTCACAGGGAACCAAAAACATTCAGTACTTC
TRBD1	TRBJ2-5	.	TRBV7-2	CASSPLWGDRDWETQYF	TGTGCCAGCAGCCCTTTATGGGGGGACAGGGATTGGGAGACCCAGTACTTC
.	TRBJ2-6	.	TRBV6-1	CASSVGSGANGLTF	TGTGCCAGCAGTGTCGGCTCTGGGGCCAACGGCCTGACTTTC
TRBD2	TRBJ2-2	once	TRBV7-2	CASSLARTSGDTGELFF	TGTGCCAGCAGCTTAGCACGGACTAGCGGGGACACCGGGGAGCTGTTTTTT
.	TRBJ2-3	.	TRBV29-1	CSVEAGTADTQYF	TGCAGCGTTGAGGCAGGGACTGCAGATACGCAGTATTTT
TRBD1	TRBJ1-2	.	TRBV28	CASSLPGQLYGYTF	TGTGCCAGCAGTTTACCGGGACAGCTCTATGGCTACACCTTC
TRBD2	TRBJ2-1	few	TRBV2	CASSEERELVF	TGTGCCAGCAGTGAGGAGCGGGAGTTGGTCTTC
TRBD2	TRBJ2-7	.	TRBV19	CASSPRTSGRMHEQYF	TGTGCCAGTAGTCCTCGGACTAGCGGGAGGATGCACGAGCAGTACTTC
.	TRBJ1-4	once	TRBV5-1	CASSFGREGEKLFF	TGCGCCAGCAGCTTTGGCAGGGAGGGGGAAAAACTGTTTTTT
.	TRBJ2-7	.	TRBV28	CASSPPSGSYEQYF	TGTGCCAGCAGTCCTCCCAGCGGCTCCTACGAGCAGTACTTC
.	TRBJ2-3	.	TRBV7-2	CASSLVLRGGDTQYF	TGTGCCAGCAGCTTAGTTTTGAGGGGGGGAGATACGCAGTATTTT
.	TRBJ2-5	.	TRBV7-3	CASSLSGVETQYF	TGTGCCAGCAGCTTAAGCGGGGTAGAGACCCAGTACTTC
.	TRBJ1-4	.	TRBV28	CASSLLGTPTNEKLFF	TGTGCCAGCAGTTTATTAGGGACACCAACTAATGAAAAACTGTTTTTT
TRBD2	TRBJ2-7	.	TRBV5-1	CASSLGLAGGGRYEQYF	TGCGCCAGCAGCTTAGGCCTAGCGGGAGGAGGGCGATACGAGCAGTACTTC
TRBD2	TRBJ2-5	once	TRBV27	CASRWSGTSGSLSQYF	TGTGCCAGCAGGTGGAGCGGGACTAGCGGGAGCTTGTCCCAGTACTTC
.	TRBJ1-2	.	TRBV7-2	CASSLTRGNYGYTF	TGTGCCAGCAGCCTCACTCGGGGTAACTATGGCTACACCTTC
.	TRBJ2-7	.	TRBV21-1	CVSGTGDEQYF	TGTGTGTCCGGGACAGGGGACGAGCAGTACTTC
.	TRBJ2-3	few	TRBV2	CASSRVRGTDTQYF	TGTGCCAGCAGTAGGGTGCGGGGTACAGATACGCAGTATTTT
.	TRBJ2-1	.	TRBV7-3	CASSFSGLARNEQFF	TGTGCCAGCAGCTTCAGCGGATTAGCGCGTAATGAGCAGTTCTTC
.	TRBJ1-4	few	TRBV7-8	CASSSQGIPNEKLFF	TGTGCCAGCAGCTCCCAGGGGATCCCTAATGAAAAACTGTTTTTT
TRBD2	TRBJ2-1	once	TRBV6-5	CASSYSGTSEDNEQFF	TGTGCCAGCAGTTACTCAGGGACTAGCGAGGACAATGAGCAGTTCTTC
.	TRBJ2-2	.	TRBV7-2	CASRSGLHTGELFF	TGTGCCAGCAGATCGGGACTCCACACCGGGGAGCTGTTTTTT
TRBD2	TRBJ2-3	.	TRBV2	CASRGLAGDEDTQYF	TGTGCCAGCCGAGGACTAGCGGGAGACGAAGATACGCAGTATTTT
TRBD1	TRBJ1-4	.	TRBV7-6	CASSLYPGTGNEKLFF	TGTGCCAGCAGCCTTTACCCCGGGACAGGGAATGAAAAACTGTTTTTT